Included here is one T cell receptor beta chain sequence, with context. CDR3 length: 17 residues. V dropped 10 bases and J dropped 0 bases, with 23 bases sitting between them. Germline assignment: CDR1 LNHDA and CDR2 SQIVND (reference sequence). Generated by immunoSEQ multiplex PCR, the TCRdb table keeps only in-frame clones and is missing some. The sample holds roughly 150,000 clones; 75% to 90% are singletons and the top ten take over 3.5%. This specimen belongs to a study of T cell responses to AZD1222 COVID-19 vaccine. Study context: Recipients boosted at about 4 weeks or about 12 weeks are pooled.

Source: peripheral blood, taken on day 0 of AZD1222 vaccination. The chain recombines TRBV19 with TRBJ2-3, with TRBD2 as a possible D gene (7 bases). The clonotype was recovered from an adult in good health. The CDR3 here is CATKGGETNPSTDTQYF. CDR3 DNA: TGTGCCACCAAAGGGGGGGAAACCAATCCTAGCACAGATACGCAGTATTTT.